Shown below are 5 T cell receptor beta chains from a single sample sequenced in a study of shared clonotypes between healthy human individuals. This table comes from immunoSEQ multiplex PCR, and its TCRdb copy is limited to in-frame clones, with some not included. Of under 600,000 clones in the sample, almost 97% were seen once. Material for sequencing was naive CD4+ T cells sorted from blood. Sample subset: CD45RA+ positively selected. The source is a woman between 25 and 40 years old in good health.

V and J are TRBV6-5 and TRBJ1-1; 7 nucleotides agree with TRBD1. CDR3 length equals 13 residues. With 4 bases clipped from V and 6 bases from J, the junction kept 5 bases outside the gene matches. CDR1 and CDR2 (germline): MNHEY, SVGAGI. CDR3 protein: CASSFPGGAEAFF. CDR3 coding DNA: TGTGCCAGCAGTTTCCCAGGGGGAGCTGAAGCTTTCTTT.

The chain carries TRBV18 and TRBJ2-1, with D perhaps TRBD2 (7 bases). Germline V lookup: CDR1 KGHSH, CDR2 LQKENI. V lost 5 bases and J 3 bases, leaving 14 bases between the germline ends. This CDR3 has 15 amino acids. The CDR3 DNA reads TGTGCCAGCTCAGGGGGGGCAGGGGACTACAATGAGCAGTTCTTC. Translated, it gives CASSGGAGDYNEQFF.

The chain carries TRBV5-1 and TRBJ2-5; D unclear. Germline values: CDR1 SGHRS, CDR2 YFSETQ. The germline V and J ends were trimmed by 0 bases and 5 bases, with 14 bases remaining between them. This CDR3 spans 15 amino acids. CDR3 sequence reads: CASSLAGLPLETQYF. The CDR3 DNA follows: TGCGCCAGCAGCTTGGCCGGGCTTCCTTTGGAGACCCAGTACTTC.

V gene TRBV7-9 combines with J gene TRBJ1-2; no clear D gene. The CDR3 extends over 15 amino acids. V lost 1 base, J lost 1 base, and 10 bases lay in between. The germline V gene encodes CDR1 SEHNR and CDR2 FQNEAQ (reference sequence). Here the CDR3 reads CASSLGGAYNYGYTF. In DNA, the CDR3 is TGTGCCAGCAGCTTAGGAGGCGCGTATAACTATGGCTACACCTTC.

The rearrangement links TRBV27 to TRBJ2-1; D unclear. Germline V gene lookup returns CDR1 MNHEY and CDR2 SMNVEV (reference sequence). This CDR3 spans 17 amino acids. V dropped 6 bases and J dropped 2 bases, with 20 bases sitting between them. This CDR3 reads CASSLLAADGPYNEQFF. The CDR3 DNA follows: TGTGCCAGCAGCCTCCTTGCCGCCGACGGTCCCTACAATGAGCAGTTCTTC.